The 9 T cell receptor beta chains below were found in one sample sequenced in a study of blood T cell repertoires in COVID-19. This table comes from immunoSEQ multiplex PCR, and its TCRdb copy is limited to in-frame clones, with some not included. This table holds approximately 270,000 clones, approximately 91% found once. Sequenced material: PBMCs or T cells enriched from blood (not recorded which). These receptors all come from a human donor in a cohort exposed to, infected with or recovered from COVID-19 (not recorded which). The donor label of this sample is uncertain.

The chain carries TRBV7-2 and TRBJ2-5; the match to TRBD2 covers 9 bases. V lost 5 bases, J lost 7 bases, and 11 bases stayed unmatched. From germline, CDR1 is SGHTA and CDR2 FQGNSA. The CDR3 sequence is 15 residues long. CDR3 DNA sequence: TGTGCCAGCAGCCAGGGGCGGGGGGGCCCAGGGACCCAGTACTTC. Translated: CASSQGRGGPGTQYF. The entire variable domain, with the rest obtained from reference TRBV7-2 and TRBJ2-5, is as follows: GAGVSQSPSNKVTEKGKDVELRCDPISGHTALYWYRQSLGQGLEFLIYFQGNSAPDKSGLPSDRFSAERTGGSVSTLTIQRTQQEDSAVYLCASSQGRGGPGTQYFGPGTRLLVL.

V usage is TRBV15 and J usage is TRBJ2-3; TRBD2 might be the D (7 bases). The germline gives CDR1 LNHNV, CDR2 YYDKDF (reference sequence). This CDR3 spans 12 amino acids. This CDR3 reads CDLAGATDTQYF. The CDR3 nucleotides are TGTGACCTTGCGGGGGCTACAGATACGCAGTATTTT.

This clone was detected only once. The gene calls are TRBV7-9 and TRBJ2-5, with D possibly TRBD1 on 6 matching bases. Germline lookup yields CDR1 SEHNR and CDR2 FQNEAQ (reference sequence). The CDR3 extends over 14 amino acids. The V gene lost 4 bases and the J gene lost 1 base, with 10 bases spanning the gap. The chain's CDR3 is CASSSTGFQETQYF. CDR3 nucleotide sequence: TGTGCCAGCAGCTCTACAGGGTTCCAAGAGACCCAGTACTTC.

This chain uses TRBV19 with TRBJ1-1; the D is unclear. V was cut by 1 base and J by 7 bases, with 7 bases left in between. Germline loops: CDR1 LNHDA, CDR2 SQIVND (reference sequence). CDR3 length equals 12 residues. The CDR3 nucleotides are TGTGCCAGTAGTATAGGCGTCGGTGAAGCTTTCTTT. Protein product: CASSIGVGEAFF.

The gene calls are TRBV5-1 and TRBJ2-6, with 7 positions matching TRBD1. CDR3 length equals 20 residues. The V gene's germline CDR1 is SGHRS and CDR2 YFSETQ. The J segment lost 0 bases and the V segment lost 4 bases, leaving 16 bases of the junction unmatched. Here the CDR3 DNA reads TGCGCCAGCAGCCGACAGGGTGGAAGGGCATGGAGCTCTGGGGCCAACGTCCTGACTTTC. Amino acid sequence: CASSRQGGRAWSSGANVLTF.

The J gene is TRBJ1-1, the V gene TRBV11-2; tentatively, D is TRBD1 (5 bases). Per germline, CDR1 SGHAT and CDR2 FQNNGV. Trimming took 5 bases from V and 10 from J, leaving 17 bases between them. CDR3 size: 13 residues. CDR3 in amino acids: CASSLTGSNGAFF. CDR3 in DNA: TGTGCCAGCAGCCTAACAGGCTCTAATGGAGCTTTCTTT.

The V call is TRBV2, the J call TRBJ1-1; a possible D gene is TRBD1 (5 bases). Germline CDR1 SNHLY, CDR2 FYNNEI. V was pared by 7 bases and J by 4 bases, with 13 bases between. This CDR3 has 13 amino acids. The DNA for the CDR3 is TGTGCCAGCATTCAGGGAGGCGGCACTGAAGCTTTCTTT. This translates into CASIQGGGTEAFF. Looking up the rest from reference TRBV2 and TRBJ1-1 gives the full variable domain: EPEVTQTPSHQVTQMGQEVILRCVPISNHLYFYWYRQILGQKVEFLVSFYNNEISEKSEIFDDQFSVERPDGSNFTLKIRSTKLEDSAMYFCASIQGGGTEAFFGQGTRLTVV.

This chain connects TRBV24-1 to TRBJ2-3; 10 bases line up with TRBD2. The J segment lost 4 bases and the V segment lost 6 bases, leaving 12 bases of the junction unmatched. Germline V gene lookup returns CDR1 KGHDR and CDR2 SFDVKD. The CDR3 has 17 residues. CDR3 sequence reads: CATSPSGERGGSDTQYF. In DNA, the CDR3 is TGTGCCACCAGTCCCTCCGGGGAGCGGGGGGGATCAGATACGCAGTATTTT.

This chain joins TRBV7-9 and TRBJ2-3; TRBD2 is a possible D gene (6 bases). In germline, CDR1 is SEHNR, CDR2 FQNEAQ (reference sequence). The CDR3 has 15 residues. Trimming removed 0 bases at V and 5 bases at J, with 12 bases between. CDR3 in amino acids: CASSLAGGLKDTQYF. Written as DNA, the CDR3 is TGTGCCAGCAGCTTAGCGGGGGGTCTCAAAGATACGCAGTATTTT.